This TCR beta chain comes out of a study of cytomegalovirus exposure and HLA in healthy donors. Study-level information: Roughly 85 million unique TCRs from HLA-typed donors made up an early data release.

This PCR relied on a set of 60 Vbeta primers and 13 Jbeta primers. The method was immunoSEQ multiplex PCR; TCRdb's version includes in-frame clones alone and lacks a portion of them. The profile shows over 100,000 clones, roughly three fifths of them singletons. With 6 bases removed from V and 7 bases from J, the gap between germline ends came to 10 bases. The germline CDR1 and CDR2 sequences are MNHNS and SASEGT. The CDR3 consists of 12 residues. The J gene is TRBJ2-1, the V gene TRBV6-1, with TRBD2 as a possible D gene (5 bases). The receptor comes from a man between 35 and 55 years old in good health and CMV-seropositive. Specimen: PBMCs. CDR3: CASSRGWNEQFF. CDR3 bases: TGTGCCAGCAGCCGCGGGTGGAATGAGCAGTTCTTC.